One sample yielded the 29 T cell receptor beta chains listed below, sequenced in a study of OX40 agonist ivuxolimab in advanced cancers. Generated by immunoSEQ multiplex PCR, the TCRdb table keeps only in-frame clones and is missing some. Of 43,000 or so clones in the sample, approximately 86% were seen once. The sequencing here drew on CD4+ or CD8+ T cells sorted from blood, taken in a trial of the OX40 agonist ivuxolimab. The source is an adult with an advanced solid tumor such as melanoma, head and neck, liver or kidney cancer.

V gene TRBV13 combines with J gene TRBJ2-5; 8 nucleotides align to TRBD1. CDR3 length: 15 amino acids. The germline V gene encodes CDR1 PRHDT and CDR2 FYEKMQ (reference sequence). Trimming took 6 bases from V and 3 from J; bases not matched to a gene: 9. The chain's CDR3 is CASRVNSGGEETQYF. CDR3 bases: TGTGCCAGCAGGGTTAATTCAGGGGGCGAAGAGACCCAGTACTTC.

This clone was seen only a few times. J is TRBJ2-7 and V is TRBV2, with D hard to call. Germline CDR1 and CDR2: SNHLY and FYNNEI. The V end lost 6 bases, the J end lost 5 bases, and 11 bases lay between the germline ends. The CDR3 covers 12 residues. CDR3 DNA sequence: TGTGCCAGCAGCGTAGCTGAGGACGAGCAGTACTTC. Translating gives CASSVAEDEQYF.

The genes are TRBV15 and TRBJ1-2; 7 positions match TRBD1. V lost 8 bases, J lost 4 bases, and 10 bases stayed unmatched. CDR3 size: 14 residues. CDR1 is LNHNV and CDR2 is YYDKDF in the germline V gene (reference sequence). This chain's CDR3 is CATGRQGRGYGYTF. CDR3 in DNA: TGTGCCACCGGTCGACAGGGACGGGGCTATGGCTACACCTTC.

This clone was found once. V and J are TRBV9 and TRBJ1-2; possible D gene TRBD1, 5 bases. Between the trimmed V and J ends, which lost 4 bases and 7 bases, there was a span of 14 bases. CDR3 size: 13 residues. Germline values: CDR1 SGDLS, CDR2 YYNGEE. CDR3 sequence: CASSPTSQGGYTF. Written as DNA, the CDR3 is TGTGCCAGCAGCCCTACGTCCCAGGGTGGCTACACCTTC.

The CDR3 nucleotides read TGTGCCAGCAGTTCTCTCAGCGGACTGGGTTCGGCCCTCCACTTT. Translation gives CASSSLSGLGSALHF. The gene calls are TRBV6-5 and TRBJ1-6; unclear D gene. CDR1 is MNHEY, CDR2 SVGAGI, per germline. The length of the CDR3 is 15 residues. Deletions cut 4 bases from V and 14 bases from J, with 21 bases between.

This rearrangement joins TRBV6-8 to TRBJ2-6, with TRBD2 matching over 13 bases. The CDR3 loop spans 18 amino acids. Germline CDR1 MNHGY, CDR2 SAAAGT. J gave up 5 bases and V 6 bases, and 10 bases lay outside the gene matches. The CDR3 spells CASRIGLAGAPWANVLTF. DNA for the CDR3: TGTGCCAGCAGGATAGGACTAGCGGGAGCCCCCTGGGCCAACGTCCTGACTTTC.

This chain links TRBV5-1 with TRBJ2-3; D remains unclear. The V and J ends lost 4 bases and 0 bases respectively, with 12 bases between them. Germline V gene sequence: CDR1 SGHRS, CDR2 YFSETQ. The CDR3 sequence is 15 residues long. In DNA form, the CDR3 reads TGCGCCAGCAGCCCGGTAGGCCTTAGCACAGATACGCAGTATTTT. It yields the protein CASSPVGLSTDTQYF.

V gene TRBV7-3 combines with J gene TRBJ1-6; unclear D gene. In germline, CDR1 is SGHTA, CDR2 FQGTGA. The germline V and J ends were trimmed by 1 base and 8 bases, with 3 bases remaining between them. CDR3 size: 12 residues. Written as DNA, the CDR3 is TGTGCCAGCAGCTTAATGGATTCACCCCTCCACTTT. Its protein product is CASSLMDSPLHF.

The V call is TRBV7-3, the J call TRBJ2-1, with 10 positions matching TRBD2. The V gene's germline CDR1 is SGHTA and CDR2 FQGTGA. CDR3 length: 17 amino acids. V shed 1 base, J shed 0 bases, and the junction held 3 bases outside the gene matches. CDR3 DNA sequence: TGTGCCAGCAGCTTAAGCGGACTAGCGGCCTCCTACAATGAGCAGTTCTTC. Amino acids: CASSLSGLAASYNEQFF.

The chain combines TRBV27 with TRBJ1-1; D remains unclear. The length of the CDR3 is 14 residues. With 5 bases removed from V and 2 bases from J, the gap between germline ends came to 12 bases. CDR1 and CDR2 from the germline V gene are MNHEY and SMNVEV (reference sequence). CDR3 sequence (DNA): TGTGCCAGCAGTCAGGACCGCGACAACACTGAAGCTTTCTTT. Its translation: CASSQDRDNTEAFF.

The genes are TRBV14 and TRBJ2-2, with D hard to call. CDR1 is SGHDN, CDR2 FVKESK, per germline. The CDR3 runs 13 residues. Trimming shortened V by 2 bases and J by 1 base, and 2 bases separated the two germline ends. In DNA form, the CDR3 reads TGTGCCAGCAGCCAACTGAACACCGGGGAGCTGTTTTTT. It specifies CASSQLNTGELFF.

The chain is built from TRBV19 and TRBJ2-2, with D perhaps TRBD1 (5 bases). The CDR3 loop spans 15 amino acids. Germline V lookup: CDR1 LNHDA, CDR2 SQIVND (reference sequence). V lost 3 bases, J lost 5 bases, and 13 bases lay in between. The CDR3 region is CASSIGQGGTGELFF. The CDR3 coding sequence is TGTGCCAGTAGTATTGGTCAGGGTGGAACCGGGGAGCTGTTTTTT. Combining the CDR3 with reference TRBV19 and TRBJ2-2 gives the whole variable domain DGGITQSPKYLFRKEGQNVTLSCEQNLNHDAMYWYRQDPGQGLRLIYYSQIVNDFQKGDIAEGYSVSREKKESFPLTVTSAQKNPTAFYLCASSIGQGGTGELFFGEGSRLTVL.

The chain links TRBV5-1 to TRBJ2-5, with TRBD1 matching over 8 bases. This CDR3 has 16 amino acids. Germline V gene sequence: CDR1 SGHRS, CDR2 YFSETQ. Germline trimming cut 1 base from V and 5 bases from J; bases unmatched to any gene: 10. In DNA, the CDR3 is TGCGCCAGCAGCTTGTATGGACAGGGAGATTTGGAGACCCAGTACTTC. This translates into CASSLYGQGDLETQYF. Variable domain in full (rest from reference TRBV5-1 and TRBJ2-5): KAGVTQTPRYLIKTRGQQVTLSCSPISGHRSVSWYQQTPGQGLQFLFEYFSETQRNKGNFPGRFSGRQFSNSRSEMNVSTLELGDSALYLCASSLYGQGDLETQYFGPGTRLLVL.

The rearrangement uses TRBV11-2 and TRBJ2-1, with D possibly being TRBD1 or TRBD2 (5 bases each). The CDR3 contains 15 residues. Germline V gives CDR1 SGHAT, CDR2 FQNNGV. V was pared by 5 bases and J by 4 bases, with 15 bases between. The CDR3 loop reads CASSPIPGRYNEQFF. CDR3 DNA sequence: TGTGCCAGCAGCCCGATTCCGGGGCGATACAATGAGCAGTTCTTC.

This clone was observed many times. The V and J genes are TRBV11-2 and TRBJ2-7, with 15 positions matching TRBD2. Germline V gene lookup returns CDR1 SGHAT and CDR2 FQNNGV. This CDR3 spans 18 amino acids. The junction had 8 bases not matched to a gene; V was cut back by 5 bases and J by 0 bases. The CDR3 loop reads CASSPRTSGGASSYEQYF. CDR3 DNA sequence: TGTGCCAGCAGCCCCCGGACTAGCGGGGGGGCCAGCTCCTACGAGCAGTACTTC.

This clone was counted once. The chain links TRBV9 to TRBJ1-3; D possibly corresponds to TRBD1 (5 bases). Germline V lookup: CDR1 SGDLS, CDR2 YYNGEE. V lost 3 bases, J lost 0 bases, and 22 bases lay in between. The CDR3 length is 19 residues. Here the CDR3 reads CASSASPTDLRASGNTIYF. The CDR3 DNA sequence: TGTGCCAGCAGCGCTAGCCCGACAGACCTCAGGGCCTCTGGAAACACCATATATTTT.

The rearrangement joins TRBV19 to TRBJ1-3; D is unclear. Trimming took off 3 bases at V and 0 bases at J, with 9 bases between the two ends. Germline lookup yields CDR1 LNHDA and CDR2 SQIVND (reference sequence). The length of the CDR3 is 15 residues. In nucleotides, the CDR3 is TGTGCCAGTAGTATGACCGCCAGCTCTGGAAACACCATATATTTT. Protein sequence: CASSMTASSGNTIYF.

In DNA, the CDR3 is TGTGCCATCACCGGAGCTGCGGGCACTGAAGCTTTCTTT. Amino acids: CAITGAAGTEAFF. The chain combines TRBV10-3 with TRBJ1-1; D remains ambiguous. The CDR3 runs 13 residues. Deletions cut 7 bases from V and 4 bases from J, with 13 bases between. In germline, CDR1 is ENHRY, CDR2 SYGVKD.

The rearrangement joins TRBV5-3 to TRBJ1-6; no firm D call. TRBV5-3 is identified as an open reading frame with a role that is uncertain. The CDR3 length is 16 residues. Trimming pared 2 bases from V and 0 bases from J, leaving 9 bases between. The CDR3 DNA follows: TGTGCCAGAAGCTTTCGGCGAAGCTCCTATAATTCACCCCTCCACTTT. This encodes CARSFRRSSYNSPLHF.

The gene calls are TRBV5-1 and TRBJ1-1; a possible D gene is TRBD1 (5 bases). The germline CDR1 and CDR2 sequences are SGHRS and YFSETQ. This CDR3 spans 14 amino acids. The germline V and J ends were trimmed by 6 bases and 0 bases, with 12 bases remaining between them. The CDR3, as DNA: TGCGCCAGCACCGACGGGGGGATGAACACTGAAGCTTTCTTT. It encodes CASTDGGMNTEAFF.

The CDR3 nucleotides are TGTGCCAGCAGCAGCGGGAGCAGGGGTTACGAGCAGTACTTC. Residues: CASSSGSRGYEQYF. The rearrangement joins TRBV6-6 to TRBJ2-7, with 8 bases identical to TRBD2. The CDR3 extends over 14 amino acids. CDR1 MNHNY and CDR2 SVGAGI come from the germline V gene (reference sequence). Trimming took 6 bases from V and 4 from J; bases not matched to a gene: 8.

This chain connects TRBV6-5 to TRBJ1-2; tentatively, D is TRBD1 (5 bases). Per the germline V gene, CDR1 is MNHEY and CDR2 is SVGAGI. The CDR3 extends over 13 amino acids. V was cut by 7 bases and J by 4 bases, with 13 bases left in between. The CDR3 region has the DNA TGTGCCAGCATCAACCAGGGAGGCTATGGCTACACCTTC. This translates into CASINQGGYGYTF.

The gene calls are TRBV2 and TRBJ2-5, with 15 bases that match TRBD2. Per germline, CDR1 SNHLY and CDR2 FYNNEI. CDR3 size: 18 residues. With V trimmed by 2 bases and J by 5 bases, 9 bases remained unmatched. CDR3 DNA sequence: TGTGCCAGCAGTGAACCCCGGACTAGCGGGGGGGAAAGGGAGACCCAGTACTTC. It encodes CASSEPRTSGGERETQYF.

The CDR3 nucleotides are TGTGCCAGCAGCAAGACAGGCCAGGGAAACGATGAGCAGTTCTTC. This codes for CASSKTGQGNDEQFF. The chain uses TRBV7-3 and TRBJ2-1; a possible D gene is TRBD1 (6 bases). This CDR3 contains 15 residues. Between the trimmed V and J ends, which lost 5 bases and 8 bases, there was a span of 19 bases. CDR1 and CDR2 from the germline V gene are SGHTA and FQGTGA.

This clone has more than one count but fewer than ten. This likely traces to a read error, being one base from a far larger clone. The gene calls are TRBV6-4 and TRBJ2-7; D ambiguous. Trimming removed 6 bases at V and 2 bases at J, with 11 bases between. Germline V gene sequence: CDR1 MRHNA, CDR2 SNTAGT. This CDR3 region has 13 residues. CDR3 nucleotides: TGTGCCAGCAGGGCGGAAGGTCCCTACGAGCAGTACTTC. Translating gives CASRAEGPYEQYF.

This clone was observed once. The chain recombines TRBV6-4 with TRBJ1-2; 7 nucleotides align to TRBD1. V gave up 5 bases and J gave up 5 bases; unmatched junction bases: 11. Germline CDR1 and CDR2: MRHNA and SNTAGT. The CDR3 consists of 15 residues. The CDR3 nucleotides read TGTGCCAGCAGTTACACCCGACAGGGTCGGTATGGCTACACCTTC. Translating it yields CASSYTRQGRYGYTF.

This CDR3 is CASSQDQTNPYEQYF. Written as DNA, the CDR3 is TGTGCCAGCAGCCAAGATCAGACGAACCCCTACGAGCAGTACTTC. The chain links TRBV14 to TRBJ2-7; no definite D call. This CDR3 contains 15 residues. The germline gives CDR1 SGHDN, CDR2 FVKESK. V lost 0 bases to trimming and J lost 2 bases, with 11 bases between them.

This chain connects TRBV28 to TRBJ2-5, with 9 bases identical to TRBD1. The J call is doubtful: the DNA matches TRBJ2-7 better. This CDR3 contains 14 residues. Germline values: CDR1 MDHEN, CDR2 SYDVKM. CDR3 nucleotide sequence: TGTGCCAGCAGTTTAGACGGGACAGGGAACGAGCAGTACTTC. This translates into CASSLDGTGNEQYF.

This clone appeared a few times. The CDR3 sequence is CASSIGTGFYNEQFF. The CDR3 DNA sequence: TGTGCCAGTAGTATAGGGACAGGGTTCTACAATGAGCAGTTCTTC. This chain connects TRBV19 to TRBJ2-1; TRBD1 matches at 8 bases. The germline V gene has CDR1 LNHDA and CDR2 SQIVND (reference sequence). J gave up 3 bases and V 1 base, and 2 bases lay outside the gene matches. This CDR3 has 15 residues.